Sequencing of this T cell receptor (beta chain) was carried out in a study of T cells after yellow fever vaccination. Findings and caveats of the study: Highly abundant clonotypes carried over from the bulk population could end up in FACS-sorted repertoires as contaminants. A large majority of primary-vaccination clones showed up again after the booster (approximately 95% CD4, about 87% CD8). A secondary response was less intense yet reached its peak sooner, at day 5 versus 15.

CDR3 length: 14 residues. Trimming pared 2 bases from V and 3 bases from J, leaving 8 bases between. Germline V lookup: CDR1 ENHRY, CDR2 SYGVKD. This clonotype was seen at least ten times. Its cognate antigen is unknown. The authors made TCR cDNA by 5'RACE template switching, adding a universal primer site and UMIs. MiXCR was run by TCRdb on the 5' RACE reads, yielding one entry per CDR3 protein. The sample has a few hundred thousand distinct CDR3 sequences; around 12% are singletons. The V gene is TRBV10-3, the J gene TRBJ2-4; possible D gene TRBD2, 5 bases. The material sequenced was CD4+ T cells sorted from PBMCs, taken 15 days after the yellow fever booster vaccination. The receptor comes from a man in his late teens or twenties who received the YFV17D yellow fever vaccine. CDR3 in DNA: TGTGCCATCAGTGAGGAGGGAGACAAAAACATTCAGTACTTC. Its translation is CAISEEGDKNIQYF.